This paragraph covers one T cell receptor beta chain sequence. What it recognizes is unknown. The data stem from a study of identifying expanded T cells in peripheral blood. General study points: Variance in clone template counts between two-week samples significantly increased with total template count across all healthy donors. Approximately 1.2 clones differed between technical replicates, versus approximately 17 and 20 over time.

Assay used: immunoSEQ multiplex PCR; TCRdb lists only in-frame clones, some missing. Seen here are approximately 90,000 clones, approximately 84% observed once, and the top ten hold over 5%. V was clipped by 2 bases and J by 6 bases, with 14 bases between them. This CDR3 spans 16 amino acids. The germline V gene has CDR1 SGHTA and CDR2 FQGNSA. Material: blood. The origin of this receptor is a person between 18 and 75 years old in good health. This sequence joins TRBV7-2 and TRBJ1-6; D unclear. The CDR3 loop reads CASSLWMGFGNSPLHF. The DNA for the CDR3 is TGTGCCAGCAGCTTATGGATGGGCTTTGGTAATTCACCCCTCCACTTT.